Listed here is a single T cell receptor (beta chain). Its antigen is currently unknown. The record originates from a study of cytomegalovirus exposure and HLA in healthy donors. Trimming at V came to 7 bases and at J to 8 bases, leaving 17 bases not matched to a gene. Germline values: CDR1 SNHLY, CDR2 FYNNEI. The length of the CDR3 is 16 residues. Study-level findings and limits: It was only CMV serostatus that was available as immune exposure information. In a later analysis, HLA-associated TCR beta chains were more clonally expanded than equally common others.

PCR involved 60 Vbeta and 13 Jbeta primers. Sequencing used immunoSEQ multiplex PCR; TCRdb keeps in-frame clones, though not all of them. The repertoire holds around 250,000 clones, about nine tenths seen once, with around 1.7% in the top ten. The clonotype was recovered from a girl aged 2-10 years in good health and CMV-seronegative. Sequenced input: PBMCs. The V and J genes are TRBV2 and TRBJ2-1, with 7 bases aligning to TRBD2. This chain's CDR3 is CASIPTGLEGRDEQFF. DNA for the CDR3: TGTGCCAGCATACCTACCGGACTAGAGGGACGAGATGAGCAGTTCTTC.